The T cell receptor (beta chain) under discussion was sequenced for a study of T-cell reconstitution after alpha-beta-depleted transplantation in children. Study outcomes and limitations: Several hundred graft clones that had expanded were reportedly the source of alpha-beta T cells about two months after transplant. Surviving recipient cells, namely T cells and thymic progenitors, were the source of high day-60 TCRbeta diversity in some patients.

The TCRbeta library incorporated unique molecular identifiers. TCRdb redid the calling of the PCR reads with MiXCR, one entry per CDR3 protein. The sample lists tens of thousands of distinct CDR3 sequences, 5% to 7.5% occurring once. This clonotype was detected ten times or more. The antigen is unknown. This specimen was peripheral blood, taken 60 days after TCRalphabeta/CD19-depleted stem cell transplant. This receptor was identified in a child in the first two years of life who had a stem cell transplant for acute myeloid leukemia, so the T cells may come from the graft donor.

The CDR3 sequence: CASSYSWTEEAFF. The CDR3 region has the DNA TGTGCCAGCAGTTACTCCTGGACAGAAGAAGCTTTCTTT. The gene calls are TRBV6-2 or TRBV6-3 and TRBJ1-1; maybe TRBD1 (6 bases). CDR1 MNHEY and CDR2 SVGEGT come from the germline V gene. The CDR3 is 13 amino acids. Trimming pared 0 bases from V and 8 bases from J, leaving 10 bases between.